A selection of T cell receptor beta chains follows, all from one sample in a study of PD-1 blockade in classical Hodgkin lymphoma. The repertoire was sequenced with immunoSEQ multiplex PCR; TCRdb's copy has only in-frame clones and lacks some. The sample includes nearly 55,000 clones, 81% seen only once; the top ten take roughly 16%. This sample comprised peripheral blood mononuclear cells (PBMCs), obtained at baseline. The receptor source for this set is a human donor with classical Hodgkin lymphoma. Each CDR3 is given with its conserved first and last residue. A D gene is named only where the DNA matches it firmly. Some rows mark clone size as missing; the rest say once, few, many or name a class of expanded clone.

d_call: -; v_call: TRBV7-9; clone_size: -; j_call: TRBJ1-3; cdr3_aa: CASSSPGFRGNTIYF; cdr3_nt: TGTGCCAGCAGCTCCCCCGGGTTTCGGGGAAACACCATATATTTT
d_call: -; v_call: TRBV7-8; clone_size: once; j_call: TRBJ2-3; cdr3_aa: CASSPDRDTQYF; cdr3_nt: TGTGCCAGCAGCCCCGACCGGGATACGCAGTATTTT
d_call: TRBD1; v_call: TRBV7-2; clone_size: -; j_call: TRBJ1-4; cdr3_aa: CASSLAPGQLGELFF; cdr3_nt: TGTGCCAGCAGCTTAGCGCCGGGACAGTTGGGGGAACTGTTTTTT
d_call: -; v_call: TRBV20-1; clone_size: few; j_call: TRBJ2-1; cdr3_aa: CSAERNEQFF; cdr3_nt: TGCAGTGCTGAGAGGAATGAGCAGTTCTTC
d_call: -; v_call: TRBV10-3; clone_size: few; j_call: TRBJ1-1; cdr3_aa: CAISEPRETEAFF; cdr3_nt: TGTGCCATCAGTGAGCCCCGGGAGACTGAAGCTTTCTTT
d_call: -; v_call: TRBV10-3; clone_size: -; j_call: TRBJ2-2; cdr3_aa: CAIRGLTLRTGELFF; cdr3_nt: TGTGCCATCCGAGGCCTCACTTTAAGGACCGGGGAGCTGTTTTTT
d_call: TRBD1; v_call: TRBV5-1; clone_size: -; j_call: TRBJ2-1; cdr3_aa: CASSLDGRGSTKVTYNEQFF; cdr3_nt: TGCGCCAGCAGCTTGGATGGCAGGGGGTCAACAAAGGTCACCTACAATGAGCAGTTCTTC
d_call: -; v_call: TRBV28; clone_size: -; j_call: TRBJ1-3; cdr3_aa: CASRTSSNTIYF; cdr3_nt: TGTGCCAGCAGGACCTCCTCAAACACCATATATTTT
d_call: -; v_call: TRBV9; clone_size: -; j_call: TRBJ2-7; cdr3_aa: CASSVGTTFYEQYF; cdr3_nt: TGTGCCAGCAGCGTAGGGACTACCTTTTACGAGCAGTACTTC
d_call: TRBD1; v_call: TRBV19; clone_size: -; j_call: TRBJ1-1; cdr3_aa: CASSIELGQGAEAFF; cdr3_nt: TGTGCCAGTAGTATAGAGTTGGGACAGGGCGCTGAAGCTTTCTTT
d_call: -; v_call: TRBV12-5; clone_size: -; j_call: TRBJ1-2; cdr3_aa: CASGLVHGGVYGGYTF; cdr3_nt: TGTGCTAGTGGTTTGGTACATGGCGGGGTCTATGGAGGCTACACCTTC
d_call: -; v_call: TRBV27; clone_size: -; j_call: TRBJ2-5; cdr3_aa: CASSFLTASGPQETQYF; cdr3_nt: TGTGCCAGCAGCTTCCTTACGGCAAGCGGACCCCAAGAGACCCAGTACTTC
d_call: TRBD1; v_call: TRBV5-1; clone_size: -; j_call: TRBJ1-1; cdr3_aa: CASSLTGDTEAFF; cdr3_nt: TGCGCCAGCAGCTTGACAGGGGATACTGAAGCTTTCTTT
d_call: TRBD1; v_call: TRBV29-1; clone_size: once; j_call: TRBJ1-2; cdr3_aa: CSVVGTANYGYTF; cdr3_nt: TGCAGCGTTGTCGGGACAGCTAACTATGGCTACACCTTC
d_call: TRBD2; v_call: TRBV7-9; clone_size: once; j_call: TRBJ2-1; cdr3_aa: CASSPGGDEQFF; cdr3_nt: TGTGCCAGCAGCCCTGGGGGGGATGAGCAGTTCTTC
d_call: -; v_call: TRBV2; clone_size: -; j_call: TRBJ1-5; cdr3_aa: CASSVQGSTQGPQHF; cdr3_nt: TGTGCCAGCAGTGTTCAGGGGTCGACCCAGGGGCCCCAGCATTTT
d_call: -; v_call: TRBV6-5; clone_size: -; j_call: TRBJ2-5; cdr3_aa: CASSYPILSEETQYF; cdr3_nt: TGTGCCAGCAGTTACCCTATCCTCTCCGAAGAGACCCAGTACTTC
d_call: -; v_call: TRBV7-8; clone_size: -; j_call: TRBJ2-2; cdr3_aa: CASSLVAGETPGELFF; cdr3_nt: TGTGCCAGCAGCTTAGTTGCAGGGGAGACGCCCGGGGAGCTGTTTTTT
d_call: TRBD2; v_call: TRBV2; clone_size: -; j_call: TRBJ2-3; cdr3_aa: CASSQLAGGTDTQYF; cdr3_nt: TGTGCCAGCAGCCAACTAGCGGGAGGGACAGATACGCAGTATTTT
d_call: TRBD1; v_call: TRBV27; clone_size: -; j_call: TRBJ1-5; cdr3_aa: CASRGTGTDNQPQHF; cdr3_nt: TGTGCCAGCAGGGGGACAGGGACGGACAATCAGCCCCAGCATTTT
d_call: TRBD2; v_call: TRBV5-4; clone_size: -; j_call: TRBJ2-3; cdr3_aa: CASTMTELAGVDTQYF; cdr3_nt: TGTGCCAGCACCATGACTGAACTAGCGGGAGTAGATACGCAGTATTTT
d_call: -; v_call: TRBV4-1; clone_size: -; j_call: TRBJ1-5; cdr3_aa: CASSPSSLSNQPQHF; cdr3_nt: TGCGCCAGCAGCCCATCCTCCCTTAGCAATCAGCCCCAGCATTTT
d_call: -; v_call: TRBV7-8; clone_size: -; j_call: TRBJ2-6; cdr3_aa: CASHKAGPGANVLTF; cdr3_nt: TGTGCCAGCCATAAGGCAGGCCCTGGGGCCAACGTCCTGACTTTC
d_call: -; v_call: TRBV6-6; clone_size: -; j_call: TRBJ2-5; cdr3_aa: CASSSGVSLGQETQYF; cdr3_nt: TGTGCCAGCAGCTCCGGGGTCTCCTTGGGGCAAGAGACCCAGTACTTC
d_call: -; v_call: TRBV7-2; clone_size: -; j_call: TRBJ2-3; cdr3_aa: CASSTRRLDTQYF; cdr3_nt: TGTGCCAGCAGCACGCGGCGGCTAGATACGCAGTATTTT
d_call: -; v_call: TRBV18; clone_size: -; j_call: TRBJ2-5; cdr3_aa: CASSPRGVPETQYF; cdr3_nt: TGTGCCAGCTCACCTAGGGGAGTCCCGGAGACCCAGTACTTC
d_call: -; v_call: TRBV18; clone_size: -; j_call: TRBJ2-4; cdr3_aa: CASSLVQEAKNIQYF; cdr3_nt: TGTGCCAGCTCACTAGTTCAGGAGGCCAAAAACATTCAGTACTTC
d_call: -; v_call: TRBV21-1; clone_size: -; j_call: TRBJ2-3; cdr3_aa: CASSPDRGVDTQYF; cdr3_nt: TGTGCCAGCAGCCCCGACCGGGGGGTTGATACGCAGTATTTT
d_call: -; v_call: TRBV10-2; clone_size: -; j_call: TRBJ2-1; cdr3_aa: CASAQGIYNEQFF; cdr3_nt: TGCGCCAGCGCGCAGGGAATCTACAATGAGCAGTTCTTC
d_call: -; v_call: TRBV11-2; clone_size: -; j_call: TRBJ1-1; cdr3_aa: CASSLGGFRPLEAFF; cdr3_nt: TGTGCCAGCAGCTTAGGGGGCTTTAGGCCATTAGAAGCTTTCTTT
d_call: TRBD2; v_call: TRBV19; clone_size: -; j_call: TRBJ2-1; cdr3_aa: CASSIGGLGLIYNEQFF; cdr3_nt: TGTGCCAGTAGTATAGGGGGACTAGGGCTAATCTACAATGAGCAGTTCTTC
d_call: TRBD2; v_call: TRBV7-2; clone_size: -; j_call: TRBJ2-3; cdr3_aa: CASSPAGHTDTQYF; cdr3_nt: TGTGCCAGCAGCCCAGCGGGGCACACAGATACGCAGTATTTT
d_call: -; v_call: TRBV18; clone_size: -; j_call: TRBJ2-3; cdr3_aa: CASSPSPVSSTDTQYF; cdr3_nt: TGTGCCAGCTCACCATCGCCAGTCTCTAGCACAGATACGCAGTATTTT
d_call: TRBD2; v_call: TRBV6-6; clone_size: -; j_call: TRBJ2-7; cdr3_aa: CASSLGDYYEQYF; cdr3_nt: TGTGCCAGCAGTCTGGGGGACTACTACGAGCAGTACTTC
d_call: -; v_call: TRBV7-9; clone_size: -; j_call: TRBJ2-7; cdr3_aa: CASSNYEQYF; cdr3_nt: TGTGCCAGCAGCAACTACGAGCAGTACTTC
d_call: -; v_call: TRBV9; clone_size: -; j_call: TRBJ2-7; cdr3_aa: CASSVVAVTYEQYF; cdr3_nt: TGTGCCAGCAGCGTAGTAGCGGTAACCTACGAGCAGTACTTC